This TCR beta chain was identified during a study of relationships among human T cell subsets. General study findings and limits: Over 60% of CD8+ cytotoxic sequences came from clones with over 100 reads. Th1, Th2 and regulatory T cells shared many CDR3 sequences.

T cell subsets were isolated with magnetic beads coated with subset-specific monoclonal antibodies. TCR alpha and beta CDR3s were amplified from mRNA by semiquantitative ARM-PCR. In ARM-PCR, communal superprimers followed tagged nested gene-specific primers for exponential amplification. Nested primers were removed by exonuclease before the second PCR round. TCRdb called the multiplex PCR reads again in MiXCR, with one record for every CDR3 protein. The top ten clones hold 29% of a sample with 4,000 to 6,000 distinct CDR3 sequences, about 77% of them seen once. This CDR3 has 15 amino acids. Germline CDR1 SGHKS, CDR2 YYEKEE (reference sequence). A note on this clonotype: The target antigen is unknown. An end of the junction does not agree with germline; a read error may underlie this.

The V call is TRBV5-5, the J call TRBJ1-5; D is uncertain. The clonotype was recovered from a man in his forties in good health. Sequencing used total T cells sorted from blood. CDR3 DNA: TGTGCCGGCAGCTTAATCGACGGCGGGAATCAGCCCCAGCATTTT. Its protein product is CAGSLIDGGNQPQHF.